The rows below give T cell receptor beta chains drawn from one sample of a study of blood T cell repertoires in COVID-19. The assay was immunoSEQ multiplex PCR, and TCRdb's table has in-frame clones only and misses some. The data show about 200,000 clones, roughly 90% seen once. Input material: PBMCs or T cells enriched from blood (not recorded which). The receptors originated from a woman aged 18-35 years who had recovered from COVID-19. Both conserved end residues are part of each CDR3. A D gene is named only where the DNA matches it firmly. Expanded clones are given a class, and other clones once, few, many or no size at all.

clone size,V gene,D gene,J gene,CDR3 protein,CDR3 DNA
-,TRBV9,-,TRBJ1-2,CASSVGSGVGSGYTF,TGTGCCAGCAGCGTAGGGTCAGGGGTAGGAAGTGGCTACACCTTC
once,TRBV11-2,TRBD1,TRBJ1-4,CASSGQGWEKLFF,TGTGCCAGCAGCGGACAGGGTTGGGAAAAACTGTTTTTT
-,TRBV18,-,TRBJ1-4,CASSPSATNEKLFF,TGTGCCAGCTCACCGAGTGCAACTAATGAAAAACTGTTTTTT
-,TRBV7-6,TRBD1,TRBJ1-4,CASSSGQGNEKLFF,TGTGCCAGCAGCTCGGGACAGGGAAATGAAAAACTGTTTTTT
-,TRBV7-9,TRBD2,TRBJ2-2,CASSPNGGGLNTGELFF,TGTGCCAGCAGCCCTAACGGCGGGGGACTTAACACCGGGGAGCTGTTTTTT
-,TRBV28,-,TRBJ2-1,CATRGYIYNEQFF,TGTGCCACCAGGGGCTACATTTACAATGAGCAGTTCTTC
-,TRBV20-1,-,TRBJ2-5,CSAPRGETQYF,TGCAGTGCGCCTAGAGGAGAGACCCAGTACTTC
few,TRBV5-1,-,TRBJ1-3,CASSATGDSGNTIYF,TGCGCCAGCAGCGCTACAGGTGACTCTGGAAACACCATATATTTT
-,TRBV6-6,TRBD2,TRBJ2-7,CASSLTSGARGRAPGDEQYF,TGTGCCAGCAGCTTAACAAGCGGGGCCCGGGGGAGGGCCCCGGGAGACGAGCAGTACTTC
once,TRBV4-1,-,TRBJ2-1,CASSQAFQGGREQFF,TGCGCCAGCAGCCAAGCCTTCCAGGGGGGTCGTGAGCAGTTCTTC
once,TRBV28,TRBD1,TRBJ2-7,CASSSPGQSYEQYF,TGTGCCAGCAGTTCCCCGGGACAGTCCTACGAGCAGTACTTC
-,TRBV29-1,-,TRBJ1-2,CSVEGLYGYTF,TGCAGCGTTGAAGGGCTCTATGGCTACACCTTC
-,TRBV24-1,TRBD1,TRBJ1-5,CATSGTGGQPQHF,TGTGCCACCTCCGGGACAGGGGGGCAGCCCCAGCATTTT
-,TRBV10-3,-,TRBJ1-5,CAISESQGQPQHF,TGTGCCATCAGTGAGTCCCAGGGCCAGCCCCAGCATTTT
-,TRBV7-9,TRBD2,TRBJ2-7,CASSTGLAGYLWEQYF,TGTGCCAGCAGCACGGGACTAGCGGGTTACCTTTGGGAGCAGTACTTC
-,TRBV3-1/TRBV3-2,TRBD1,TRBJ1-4,CASSREQTGRKDKLFF,TGTGCCAGCAGTCGCGAACAGACAGGGAGGAAAGATAAACTGTTTTTT
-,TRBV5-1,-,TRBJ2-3,CASSVRDSTDTQYF,TGCGCCAGCAGCGTGAGGGACTCCACGGATACGCAGTATTTT
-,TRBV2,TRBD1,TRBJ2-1,CASTVLGQGYNEQFF,TGTGCCAGCACGGTCTTGGGACAGGGTTACAATGAGCAGTTCTTC
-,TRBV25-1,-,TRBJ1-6,CASSDLRVLGPSSPLHF,TGTGCCAGCAGTGATTTGAGGGTCCTAGGACCGAGTTCACCCCTCCACTTT
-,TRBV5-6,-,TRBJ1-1,CASSRRQVQNTEAFF,TGTGCCAGCAGCCGCCGACAGGTCCAGAACACTGAAGCTTTCTTT
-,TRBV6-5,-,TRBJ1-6,CASSYKVSSNSPLHF,TGTGCCAGCAGTTACAAAGTCAGTTCGAATTCACCCCTCCACTTT
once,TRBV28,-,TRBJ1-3,CASSPNWGQVGNTIYF,TGTGCCAGCAGTCCCAATTGGGGGCAGGTTGGAAACACCATATATTTT
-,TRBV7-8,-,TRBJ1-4,CASSLLGGQVEKLFF,TGTGCCAGCAGCTTACTGGGGGGGCAGGTTGAAAAACTGTTTTTT
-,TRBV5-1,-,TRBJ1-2,CASSLTGYTNYGYTF,TGCGCCAGCAGCTTGACAGGATACACTAACTATGGCTACACCTTC
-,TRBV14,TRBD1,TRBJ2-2,CASSGVMGQGAGELFF,TGTGCCAGCAGCGGGGTGATGGGACAGGGGGCCGGGGAGCTGTTTTTT
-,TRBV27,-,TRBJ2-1,CASSPGIHEQFF,TGTGCCAGCAGTCCGGGTATCCATGAGCAGTTCTTC
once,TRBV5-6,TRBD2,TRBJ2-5,CASSWGTSGMGTQYF,TGTGCCAGCAGCTGGGGGACTAGCGGGATGGGGACCCAGTACTTC
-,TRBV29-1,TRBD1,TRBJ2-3,CSVLGDRGGRSDTQYF,TGCAGCGTTTTGGGGGACAGGGGGGGTAGGTCCGATACGCAGTATTTT
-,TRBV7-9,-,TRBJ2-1,CASSFGGVEQFF,TGTGCCAGCAGCTTCGGAGGGGTTGAGCAGTTCTTC
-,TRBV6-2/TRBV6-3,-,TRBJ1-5,CASSRRRGIGNQPQHF,TGTGCCAGCAGTAGACGGCGGGGGATTGGCAATCAGCCCCAGCATTTT
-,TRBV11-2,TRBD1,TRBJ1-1,CASSPAENRGTEAFF,TGTGCCAGCAGCCCGGCCGAAAACAGGGGAACTGAAGCTTTCTTT
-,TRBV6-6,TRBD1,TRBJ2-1,CASSTPGQGNHNEQFF,TGTGCCAGCAGTACCCCGGGACAGGGTAACCACAATGAGCAGTTCTTC
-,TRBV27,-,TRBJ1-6,CASRYTGSSYNSPLHF,TGTGCCAGCAGGTACACAGGGAGCTCCTATAATTCACCCCTCCACTTT
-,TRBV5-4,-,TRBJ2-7,CASSLRGHISYEQYF,TGTGCCAGCAGCCTCAGGGGACACATCTCCTACGAGCAGTACTTC